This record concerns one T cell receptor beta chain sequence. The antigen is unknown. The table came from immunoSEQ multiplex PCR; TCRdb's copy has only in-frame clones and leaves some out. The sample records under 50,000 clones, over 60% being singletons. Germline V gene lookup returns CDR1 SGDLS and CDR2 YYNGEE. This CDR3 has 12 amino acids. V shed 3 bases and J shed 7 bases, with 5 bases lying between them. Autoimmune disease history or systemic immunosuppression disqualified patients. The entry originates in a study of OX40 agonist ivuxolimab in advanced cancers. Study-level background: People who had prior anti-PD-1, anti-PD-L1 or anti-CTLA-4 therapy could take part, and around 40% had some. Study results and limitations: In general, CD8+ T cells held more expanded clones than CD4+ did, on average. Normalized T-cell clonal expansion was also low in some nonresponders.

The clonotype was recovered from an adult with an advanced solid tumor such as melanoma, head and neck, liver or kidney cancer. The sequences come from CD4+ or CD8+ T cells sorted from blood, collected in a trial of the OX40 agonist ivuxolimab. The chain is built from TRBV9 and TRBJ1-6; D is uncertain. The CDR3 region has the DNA TGTGCCAGCAGCGGGGTCAATTCACCCCTCCACTTT. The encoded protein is CASSGVNSPLHF.